Below are 17 T cell receptor beta chains sequenced from a single sample in a study of blood T cell repertoires in COVID-19. The protocol was immunoSEQ multiplex PCR, while the TCRdb copy is restricted to in-frame clones and leaves out a portion. The sample consists of 50,000 to 75,000 clones, around 87% of them appearing once. Source material: peripheral blood. These receptors came from a man between 60 and 75 years old with acute or convalescent COVID-19.

This clone came up once. This sequence joins TRBV9 and TRBJ2-2, with a possible D match to TRBD2 (7 bases). The V gene lost 0 bases and the J gene lost 4 bases, with 13 bases spanning the gap. Germline V gene sequence: CDR1 SGDLS, CDR2 YYNGEE. The CDR3 loop spans 16 amino acids. The CDR3 bases are TGTGCCAGCAGCGTAGGAGGGGGGGCTTTCACCGGGGAGCTGTTTTTT. It encodes CASSVGGGAFTGELFF.

The V and J genes are TRBV6-5 and TRBJ1-5; tentatively, D is TRBD1 (6 bases). V was pared by 6 bases and J by 0 bases, with 12 bases between. Germline V gives CDR1 MNHEY, CDR2 SVGAGI. This CDR3 has 15 residues. In DNA form, the CDR3 reads TGTGCCAGCAGGCTCGGACAGTATAGCAATCAGCCCCAGCATTTT. Its translation is CASRLGQYSNQPQHF.

The J gene is TRBJ1-2, the V gene TRBV5-8; tentatively, D is TRBD1 (5 bases). The CDR3 consists of 15 residues. The germline V gene has CDR1 SGHTS and CDR2 YDEGEE. The V end lost 0 bases, the J end lost 4 bases, and 13 bases lay between the germline ends. The CDR3 coding sequence is TGTGCCAGCAGCTTGGCCTCAGGGCTGGTCTATGGCTACACCTTC. This encodes CASSLASGLVYGYTF.

The rearrangement links TRBV7-9 to TRBJ1-4, with D hard to call. CDR3 length equals 13 residues. Germline V CDR1 and CDR2: SEHNR, FQNEAQ (reference sequence). Trimming took 5 bases from V and 8 from J, leaving 12 bases between them. The chain's CDR3 is CASSLEGGEKLFF. The CDR3 bases are TGTGCCAGCAGCCTGGAGGGTGGAGAAAAACTGTTTTTT.

The CDR3 DNA reads as TGTGCCAGCAGCCTATCAGGGGAGGGCTACACCTTC. Its translation: CASSLSGEGYTF. The chain is built from TRBV7-8 and TRBJ1-2; possible D gene TRBD1, 6 bases. The CDR3 is 12 residues long. The ends were cut back, 5 bases at V and 8 bases at J, with 12 bases in the middle. CDR1 is SGHVS, CDR2 FQNEAQ, per germline.

The chain carries TRBV5-1 and TRBJ2-1, with 14 bases lining up with TRBD2. The germline gives CDR1 SGHRS, CDR2 YFSETQ. The V gene end was trimmed by 4 bases and the J gene end by 0 bases; junction bases not matched to a gene: 6. The CDR3 length is 18 residues. The CDR3, as DNA: TGCGCCAGCAGCCAGGGACTAGCGGGGGACAGCTCCTACAATGAGCAGTTCTTC. Translated, it gives CASSQGLAGDSSYNEQFF.

The chain's CDR3 is CASSLVGGVTYEQYF. The CDR3 DNA is TGTGCCAGCAGCTTAGTTGGAGGGGTCACCTACGAGCAGTACTTC. The gene calls are TRBV7-2 and TRBJ2-7, with a tentative D call TRBD2 (6 bases). This CDR3 contains 15 residues. CDR1 and CDR2 from the germline V gene are SGHTA and FQGNSA. The ends were cut back, 1 base at V and 2 bases at J, with 12 bases in the middle. The entire variable domain, with the rest obtained from reference TRBV7-2 and TRBJ2-7, is as follows: GAGVSQSPSNKVTEKGKDVELRCDPISGHTALYWYRQSLGQGLEFLIYFQGNSAPDKSGLPSDRFSAERTGGSVSTLTIQRTQQEDSAVYLCASSLVGGVTYEQYFGPGTRLTVT.

This chain uses TRBV18 with TRBJ2-1, with D perhaps TRBD2 (6 bases). V was shortened by 4 bases and J by 6 bases, with 10 bases between the two germline ends. Germline-derived CDR1 and CDR2 are KGHSH and LQKENI. The CDR3 length is 13 residues. The CDR3 region is CASSRSTSNEQFF. DNA of the CDR3: TGTGCCAGCTCACGGTCGACTAGCAATGAGCAGTTCTTC.

This chain connects TRBV3-1 (or the pseudogene TRBV3-2) to TRBJ1-1; TRBD1 agrees at 9 bases. V lost 4 bases to trimming and J lost 2 bases; unmatched junction nucleotides: 8. This CDR3 region has 16 residues. Germline V gene lookup returns CDR1 LGHDT and CDR2 YNNKEL (reference sequence). Here the CDR3 reads CASSPFTGGGNTEAFF. Written as DNA, the CDR3 is TGTGCCAGCAGCCCTTTTACAGGGGGCGGAAACACTGAAGCTTTCTTT.

This clone was counted a few times. The chain links TRBV6-5 to TRBJ2-2; TRBD1 aligns across 7 bases. The CDR3 totals 13 residues. Germline V gene data show CDR1 as MNHEY and CDR2 as SVGAGI. The V and J ends lost 10 bases and 5 bases, in that order; junction bases with no gene match: 7. This CDR3 reads CAIRGLGTGELFF. CDR3 DNA sequence: TGTGCCATTAGGGGGCTGGGAACCGGGGAGCTGTTTTTT.

The genes are TRBV7-2 and TRBJ1-6, with TRBD1 matching over 9 bases. Looked up from germline, CDR1 is SGHTA and CDR2 is FQGNSA. V lost 5 bases and J lost 6; bases outside the gene matches: 8. The CDR3 has 16 amino acids. CDR3 region: CASSVGQGPSNSPLHF. CDR3 DNA sequence: TGTGCCAGCAGCGTAGGACAGGGGCCCAGTAATTCACCCCTCCACTTT.

The CDR3, as DNA: TGCGCCAGCAGCCCGGGAGACCGATGGGATACGCAGTATTTT. Translating it yields CASSPGDRWDTQYF. V is TRBV4-1 and J is TRBJ2-3, with D possibly TRBD2 on 6 matching bases. CDR3 length: 14 amino acids. Germline V CDR1 and CDR2: MGHRA, YSYEKL. V lost 4 bases and J 6 bases, leaving 14 bases between the germline ends.

The rearrangement joins TRBV2 to TRBJ1-1; possibly TRBD1 for D (5 bases). The length of the CDR3 is 13 residues. Looked up from germline, CDR1 is SNHLY and CDR2 is FYNNEI. The ends were cut back, 4 bases at V and 4 bases at J, with 10 bases in the middle. The CDR3 region is CASSVGQATEAFF. CDR3 coding DNA: TGTGCCAGCAGTGTAGGACAAGCCACTGAAGCTTTCTTT.

V gene TRBV25-1 combines with J gene TRBJ1-1; TRBD1 matches at 7 bases. Germline lookup yields CDR1 MGHDK and CDR2 SYGVNS. The CDR3 sequence is 12 residues long. In DNA form, the CDR3 reads TGTGCGAGAGGGACAGTGGGCACTGAAGCTTTCTTT. Translated, it gives CARGTVGTEAFF. Full variable domain (remainder filled in from reference TRBV25-1 and TRBJ1-1): EADIYQTPRYLVIGTGKKITLECSQTMGHDKMYWYQQDPGMELHLIHYSYGVNSTEKGDLSSESTVSRIRTEHFPLTLESARPSHTSQYLCARGTVGTEAFFGQGTRLTVV.

The chain links TRBV2 to TRBJ1-3; 7 nucleotides agree with TRBD1. Trimming took 3 bases from V and 6 from J; bases not matched to a gene: 8. The CDR3 length is 15 residues. Germline CDR1 reads SNHLY; CDR2 reads FYNNEI. The chain's CDR3 is CASSETTGRINTIYF. The CDR3 DNA reads TGTGCCAGCAGTGAGACGACAGGGAGAATAAACACCATATATTTT.

CDR3 residues: CATSTPRPGDRGERGTEAFF. CDR3 nucleotide sequence: TGTGCCACCAGCACCCCCCGCCCGGGGGACAGGGGGGAACGTGGCACTGAAGCTTTCTTT. The J gene is TRBJ1-1, the V gene TRBV15, with 11 bases matching TRBD1. The CDR3 contains 20 residues. Germline V gives CDR1 LNHNV, CDR2 YYDKDF (reference sequence). The trim removed 4 bases at V and 4 bases at J, leaving 20 bases unmatched.

This sequence joins TRBV7-2 and TRBJ2-7; no definite D call. CDR1 and CDR2 (germline): SGHTA, FQGNSA. The CDR3 covers 12 residues. V dropped 0 bases and J dropped 7 bases, with 7 bases sitting between them. The chain's CDR3 is CASSLATGEQYF. CDR3 nucleotide sequence: TGTGCCAGCAGCTTAGCCACTGGTGAGCAGTACTTC.